This is a list of T cell receptor beta chains from one sample in a study of blood T cell repertoires in COVID-19. The assay was immunoSEQ multiplex PCR, and TCRdb's table has in-frame clones only and misses some. This table holds some 100,000 clones, 85% to 90% found once. Sample: peripheral blood. These receptors were obtained from a woman between 70 and 85 years old with acute or convalescent COVID-19. Each CDR3 is given with its conserved first and last residue. Fields, in order: CDR3 DNA, CDR3 protein, J gene, clone size, D gene, V gene. The D gene is left open where the match is weak. A clone size is listed for some rows: how often the clone was seen (once, few, many), or a class if it is expanded.

TGTGCCAGTCGAGACCGGGACAGGGCCGAAAAACTGTTTTTT,CASRDRDRAEKLFF,TRBJ1-4,.,TRBD1,TRBV11-2
TGTGCCTGGAGTGAAAAGGGACTCTCCCGAGATACGCAGTATTTT,CAWSEKGLSRDTQYF,TRBJ2-3,.,.,TRBV30
TGTGCCAGCAGCTTGTCTAGCTCGTACAATGAGCAGTTCTTC,CASSLSSSYNEQFF,TRBJ2-1,.,.,TRBV5-6
TGTGCCAGCAGAACAGGGTTGGGGAACAATGAGCAGTTCTTC,CASRTGLGNNEQFF,TRBJ2-1,.,.,TRBV6-5
TGTGCCATCACTCCAGACTTGAACTATGGCTACACCTTC,CAITPDLNYGYTF,TRBJ1-2,.,.,TRBV10-3
TGTGCCAGCAGTTCCGCCGGGACAGGGAGATCGGGTGAAAAACTGTTTTTT,CASSSAGTGRSGEKLFF,TRBJ1-4,few,TRBD1,TRBV28
TGTGCCAGCAGTTCCCAGGGTTGGGGACAGGGACGTAATCAGCCCCAGCATTTT,CASSSQGWGQGRNQPQHF,TRBJ1-5,.,TRBD1,TRBV28
TGTGCCAGCAGCTTGGAGAGACTAGCGGGGGGCCACGGGACCGGGGAGCTGTTTTTT,CASSLERLAGGHGTGELFF,TRBJ2-2,.,TRBD2,TRBV5-6
TGCGCCAGCAGTGGTCGGAGGGGACGTAGATACACCATATATTTT,CASSGRRGRRYTIYF,TRBJ1-3,once,.,TRBV10-1
TGCGCCAGCAGCTTGGAATTCATGGGACAAACAAATGAAAAACTGTTTTTT,CASSLEFMGQTNEKLFF,TRBJ1-4,.,.,TRBV5-1
TGCGCCAGCCCGACTAGCGGGTTCTCCTACGAGCAGTACTTC,CASPTSGFSYEQYF,TRBJ2-7,.,TRBD2,TRBV5-1
TGTGCCTGGAGTGGGGAAACAGGGGGAAATCAGCCCCAGCATTTT,CAWSGETGGNQPQHF,TRBJ1-5,.,TRBD1,TRBV30
TGTGCCAGCAGCTTTAGGGCAGGGGCGCTGGCCAAAAACATTCAGTACTTC,CASSFRAGALAKNIQYF,TRBJ2-4,.,.,TRBV7-2
TGTGCCAGCAGCTTAGTCAAAGACAGTGCTTTCTTACAAGGGGAGCTGTTTTTT,CASSLVKDSAFLQGELFF,TRBJ2-2,.,.,TRBV7-9
TGTGCCAGCAAGGTCAGCGGGAGCACAGATACGCAGTATTTT,CASKVSGSTDTQYF,TRBJ2-3,.,.,TRBV2
TGTGCCAGCAGTGAAACAAGGGGGTTGCCCCTCCACTTT,CASSETRGLPLHF,TRBJ1-6,.,.,TRBV2
TGCGCCAGCAGCTTGGCGCTAGCGGCCAACAATGAGCAGTTCTTC,CASSLALAANNEQFF,TRBJ2-1,few,TRBD2,TRBV5-1
TGTGCCAGCAGCTTAGGCGGAGTGGGTGAGCAGTACTTC,CASSLGGVGEQYF,TRBJ2-7,.,.,TRBV13
TGCAGCGTCGGGGCGACAGGGGGCTACACCTTC,CSVGATGGYTF,TRBJ1-2,.,TRBD1,TRBV29-1
TGTGCCATCCGAGACAGGGATTATAACTATGGCTACACCTTC,CAIRDRDYNYGYTF,TRBJ1-2,.,TRBD1,TRBV10-3
TGTGCCAGCAGTTTTGGCCAGGACAGGCACGGCTACACCTTC,CASSFGQDRHGYTF,TRBJ1-2,.,TRBD1,TRBV28
TGTGCCAGCAGTTCCTGGGACAGGGGGTCCTACGAGCAGTACTTC,CASSSWDRGSYEQYF,TRBJ2-7,once,TRBD1,TRBV27
TGTGCCAGTAGTGTTTTGACAGGGGGTTTATCAGATACGCAGTATTTT,CASSVLTGGLSDTQYF,TRBJ2-3,.,TRBD1,TRBV19
TGTGCCAGCAGCCAGAGACAGGGTACCGTCTATGGCTACACCTTC,CASSQRQGTVYGYTF,TRBJ1-2,.,TRBD1,TRBV3-1/TRBV3-2
TGTGCCAGCAGCCAGGGGCGAGATCAGCCCCAGCATTTT,CASSQGRDQPQHF,TRBJ1-5,.,.,TRBV7-9
TGTGCCAGCAGTTTATCTAGCGGGAGGGCCCACGGGGAGCTGTTTTTT,CASSLSSGRAHGELFF,TRBJ2-2,.,TRBD2,TRBV28
TGTGCCAGCAGTCTTTGGACAGGGGGGTACGAGCAGTACTTC,CASSLWTGGYEQYF,TRBJ2-7,.,TRBD1,TRBV27
TGTGCCAGCAGCTTTGGACTCCACTACACCTTC,CASSFGLHYTF,TRBJ1-2,.,.,TRBV5-6
TGTGCCAGCAGCTCGGGTAGCGGGAGTGAGTACGAGCAGTACTTC,CASSSGSGSEYEQYF,TRBJ2-7,.,TRBD2,TRBV13
TGTGCCAGCAGGAAGACTAGCGGGTACTACAATGAGCAGTTCTTC,CASRKTSGYYNEQFF,TRBJ2-1,.,TRBD2,TRBV7-8
TGTGCCAGCAGTTTAAAACCGGGGGTGAGCAATCAGCCCCAGCATTTT,CASSLKPGVSNQPQHF,TRBJ1-5,.,.,TRBV27
TGTGCCAGCGGGACAGGTTCCACCTACGAGCAGTACTTC,CASGTGSTYEQYF,TRBJ2-7,.,TRBD1,TRBV9
TGTGCCAGCAGCGCAAGAAGCGGGAAACCCCCCTACAATGAGCAGTTCTTC,CASSARSGKPPYNEQFF,TRBJ2-1,.,TRBD2,TRBV9
TGTGCCAGCAGTGAATATGGACAGGGTCCCTACAATGAGCAGTTCTTC,CASSEYGQGPYNEQFF,TRBJ2-1,.,TRBD1,TRBV2
TGTGCCACCAGCAGTCTTGGCTGGCAGCCCCAGCATTTT,CATSSLGWQPQHF,TRBJ1-5,.,.,TRBV15
TGTGCCAGCAGTTTAATCGGGGGTTACGAGCAGTACTTC,CASSLIGGYEQYF,TRBJ2-7,.,.,TRBV27
TGCGCCAGCAGCTTAGGGACAGGGGAGGTTGAGCAGTTCTTC,CASSLGTGEVEQFF,TRBJ2-1,.,TRBD1,TRBV5-1
TGTGCCAGCAGCTCAACAGGGTTGCGCGAAGCTTTCTTT,CASSSTGLREAFF,TRBJ1-1,.,.,TRBV3-1/TRBV3-2
TGTGCCAGCAGCTTAGATACCTGGACAGTAAACACTGAAGCTTTCTTT,CASSLDTWTVNTEAFF,TRBJ1-1,.,.,TRBV7-9
TGTGCCAGTACCGAGACAGGGGGCAGGATCACTGAAGCTTTCTTT,CASTETGGRITEAFF,TRBJ1-1,.,TRBD1,TRBV19
TGTGCCAGCACTAAGGAGGGTCAGCCCCAGCATTTT,CASTKEGQPQHF,TRBJ1-5,.,.,TRBV6-5
TGTGCCATCAGTGAGTCGAAGGCAGGGGGAACCCTCGGAGGGGCCAACGTCCTGACTTTC,CAISESKAGGTLGGANVLTF,TRBJ2-6,.,TRBD1,TRBV10-3
TGTGCCACCAGCAGAGTCAGAGCAGGGGGAGCTTATTCACCCCTCCACTTT,CATSRVRAGGAYSPLHF,TRBJ1-6,.,TRBD1,TRBV15